This T cell receptor beta chain is drawn from a study of vaccination effects on CD4 cells after COVID-19. Study context: A median of 72 days separated the second dose and sampling. Study conclusions and caveats: Cross-reactivity toward common cold coronaviruses was confined to only 1 of 255 vaccine-induced clones in healthy vaccinees. Late after vaccination, infection- and vaccine-induced clones showed marked clonal contraction.

Antigen-specific CD4+ T cells were expanded (with viral peptide pools) by the ViraFEST assay ahead of sequencing. Culture proceeded for 10 days, and CD4+ T cells were then isolated. Each participant received a vaccine that was either BNT162b2 or mRNA-1273, given as two doses. On both days 3 and 7, half of the culture medium was replaced with IL-2 medium. CDR1 and CDR2 (germline): SGHAT, FQNNGV. The CDR3 length is 15 residues. V gave up 1 base and J gave up 2 bases, with 12 bases separating them. For this clone: Its specificity is unknown.

Assay: immunoSEQ multiplex PCR; the TCRdb copy retains only in-frame clones and omits some. The table has 30,000 or so clones, 65% to 80% seen once. This receptor was obtained from a human donor who received a COVID-19 vaccine. V and J are TRBV11-2 and TRBJ2-7; D unresolved. Source: CD4+ T cells from PBMCs cultured with HCoV-NL63 spike peptides, taken after COVID-19 vaccination. CDR3 DNA: TGTGCCAGCAGCTTAGTCTTGTCGAGGACCTACGAGCAGTACTTC. It encodes CASSLVLSRTYEQYF.